Presented here are 32 T cell receptor beta chains from one specimen sequenced in a study of T cell responses to AZD1222 COVID-19 vaccine. Using immunoSEQ multiplex PCR, the repertoire was profiled, and TCRdb retains in-frame clones only, with some absent. The sample has 90,000 to 130,000 clones; about 86% are singletons. Material: peripheral blood, obtained on day 0 of AZD1222 vaccination. These receptor sequences come from an adult in good health.

This clone was picked up one time. The rearrangement joins TRBV5-1 to TRBJ1-5, with D unclear. The CDR3 contains 15 residues. With 3 bases removed from V and 1 base from J, the gap between germline ends came to 11 bases. Germline CDR1 and CDR2: SGHRS and YFSETQ. The CDR3 protein is CASSSLGESNQPQHF. DNA of the CDR3: TGCGCCAGCAGCTCCCTCGGGGAAAGCAATCAGCCCCAGCATTTT. The full variable domain, completed using reference TRBV5-1 and TRBJ1-5, is KAGVTQTPRYLIKTRGQQVTLSCSPISGHRSVSWYQQTPGQGLQFLFEYFSETQRNKGNFPGRFSGRQFSNSRSEMNVSTLELGDSALYLCASSSLGESNQPQHFGDGTRLSIL.

The J gene is TRBJ1-1, the V gene TRBV18; 9 positions agree with TRBD1. There are 15 residues in the CDR3. Germline trimming cut 6 bases from V and 4 bases from J; bases unmatched to any gene: 9. Germline CDR1 is KGHSH and CDR2 is LQKENI. The CDR3 loop is CASSPGTGRGTEAFF. The CDR3 DNA follows: TGTGCCAGCTCTCCCGGGACAGGGAGAGGCACTGAAGCTTTCTTT.

V gene TRBV28 combines with J gene TRBJ1-4; tentative D call: TRBD1 (5 bases). CDR3 length equals 14 residues. CDR1 is MDHEN and CDR2 is SYDVKM in the germline V gene. V was pared by 2 bases and J by 7 bases, with 11 bases between. CDR3 amino acids: CASSLGGQGEKLFF. The DNA for the CDR3 is TGTGCCAGCAGTTTAGGGGGTCAGGGTGAAAAACTGTTTTTT.

This clone was seen only a few times. V usage is TRBV11-2 and J usage is TRBJ2-7; either TRBD1 or TRBD2 may fit D (5 bases each). V lost 0 bases and J 2 bases, leaving 8 bases between the germline ends. From germline, CDR1 is SGHAT and CDR2 FQNNGV. The CDR3 consists of 14 residues. The CDR3 coding sequence is TGTGCCAGCAGCTTAGATTGGGGGACCTACGAGCAGTACTTC. Protein sequence: CASSLDWGTYEQYF. Using reference TRBV11-2 and TRBJ2-7 for the parts outside the CDR3, the full variable domain is EAGVAQSPRYKIIEKRQSVAFWCNPISGHATLYWYQQILGQGPKLLIQFQNNGVVDDSQLPKDRFSAERLKGVDSTLKIQPAKLEDSAVYLCASSLDWGTYEQYFGPGTRLTVT.

The rearrangement links TRBV7-2 to TRBJ2-3, with D unclear. The CDR3 length is 16 residues. CDR1 SGHTA and CDR2 FQGNSA come from the germline V gene. Trimming cost V 6 bases and J 0 bases, with 16 bases left between them. The CDR3 DNA sequence: TGTGCCAGCAGTCCCGGGCGGCCCGGGAGCACAGATACGCAGTATTTT. As protein: CASSPGRPGSTDTQYF.

This clone appeared a single time. The chain uses TRBV7-9 and TRBJ1-1; D is unresolved. The CDR3 is 15 residues long. Germline values: CDR1 SEHNR, CDR2 FQNEAQ (reference sequence). V was clipped by 3 bases and J by 1 base, with 12 bases between them. The CDR3 is CASSLSLAGNTEAFF. Written as DNA, the CDR3 is TGTGCCAGCAGCTTGTCTCTAGCGGGGAACACTGAAGCTTTCTTT.

The table lists this clone with a few counts. The chain has TRBV5-1 and TRBJ2-1; D not certain. V lost 0 bases and J lost 1, with 11 bases in between. Germline loops: CDR1 SGHRS, CDR2 YFSETQ. This CDR3 has 16 amino acids. The chain's CDR3 is CASSLEVVGSYNEQFF. The DNA of the CDR3 is TGCGCCAGCAGCTTGGAGGTGGTGGGATCCTACAATGAGCAGTTCTTC.

This clone came up a few times. The V gene is TRBV4-2, the J gene TRBJ2-1; 12 bases fit TRBD2. In germline, CDR1 is LGHNA, CDR2 YNFKEQ. The CDR3 consists of 14 residues. The ends lost 2 bases at V and 10 bases at J; junction bases unmatched: 3. Here the CDR3 reads CASSQRLAGDEQFF. The CDR3 DNA is TGTGCCAGCAGCCAACGACTAGCGGGAGACGAGCAGTTCTTC.

The V and J genes are TRBV6-5 and TRBJ2-1, with no clear D. Germline V gene data show CDR1 as MNHEY and CDR2 as SVGAGI. Trimming cost V 7 bases and J 0 bases, with 1 base left between them. There are 11 residues in the CDR3. The CDR3, as DNA: TGTGCCAGCACCTCCTACAATGAGCAGTTCTTC. It specifies CASTSYNEQFF.

With regard to this clone: One junction end does not reproduce the germline sequence, and a read error may be involved. V and J are TRBV7-2 and TRBJ1-2; 7 bases fit TRBD1. CDR3 length equals 11 residues. In germline, CDR1 is SGHTA, CDR2 FQGNSA. CDR3 sequence: CASSADRATTF. Written as DNA, the CDR3 is TGTGCCAGCAGCGCCGACAGGGCTACAACTTTC.

This clone was seen more than once but under ten times. The genes are TRBV7-9 and TRBJ2-3; 9 bases match TRBD2. CDR1 and CDR2 (germline): SEHNR, FQNEAQ (reference sequence). This CDR3 comprises 16 residues. V lost 5 bases to trimming and J lost 2 bases; unmatched junction nucleotides: 8. CDR3 sequence reads: CASSGWTSVDTDTQYF. The DNA of the CDR3 is TGTGCCAGCAGCGGATGGACTAGCGTTGACACAGATACGCAGTATTTT.

The rearrangement links TRBV7-8 to TRBJ2-7; D uncertain. The V and J ends lost 5 bases and 2 bases respectively, with 7 bases between them. CDR3 size: 12 residues. CDR1 SGHVS and CDR2 FQNEAQ come from the germline V gene. For the CDR3, the DNA is TGTGCCAGCAGCCTCGAAACCTACGAGCAGTACTTC. Translation: CASSLETYEQYF. Looking up the rest from reference TRBV7-8 and TRBJ2-7 gives the full variable domain: GAGVSQSPRYKVAKRGQDVALRCDPISGHVSLFWYQQALGQGPEFLTYFQNEAQLDKSGLPSDRFFAERPEGSVSTLKIQRTQQEDSAVYLCASSLETYEQYFGPGTRLTVT.

J is TRBJ1-5 and V is TRBV18; a weak D match, TRBD1 (6 bases). The V end lost 3 bases, the J end lost 7 bases, and 10 bases lay between the germline ends. This CDR3 has 13 amino acids. The germline CDR1 and CDR2 sequences are KGHSH and LQKENI. CDR3 in amino acids: CASSPGGGQPQHF. In DNA, the CDR3 is TGTGCCAGCTCACCGGGGGGCGGCCAGCCCCAGCATTTT.

V is TRBV2 and J is TRBJ1-4; D gene uncertain. There are 14 residues in the CDR3. Trimming took 7 bases from V and 0 from J, leaving 9 bases between them. CDR1 and CDR2 from the germline V gene are SNHLY and FYNNEI. In DNA, the CDR3 is TGTGCCAGCAAGACTGATGCAACTAATGAAAAACTGTTTTTT. Translation: CASKTDATNEKLFF.

The chain combines TRBV18 with TRBJ2-5; D could derive from TRBD1 or TRBD2 (7 bases each). Trimming pared 3 bases from V and 4 bases from J, leaving 15 bases between. The CDR3 is 15 amino acids. Germline assignment: CDR1 KGHSH and CDR2 LQKENI. CDR3 in DNA: TGTGCCAGCTCACCTCGACAGGGAGGGACAGAGACCCAGTACTTC. Amino acids: CASSPRQGGTETQYF.

CDR3 DNA: TGTGCCAGCAGTTTTATCGCAGGGAGACAGCCCCAGCATTTT. Its protein is CASSFIAGRQPQHF. The rearrangement uses TRBV28 and TRBJ1-5; TRBD1 is a possible D gene (5 bases). Germline V gene lookup returns CDR1 MDHEN and CDR2 SYDVKM. V was clipped by 3 bases and J by 7 bases, with 13 bases between them. There are 14 residues in the CDR3. The full variable domain, in which reference TRBV28 and TRBJ1-5 provide the parts outside the CDR3, is DVKVTQSSRYLVKRTGEKVFLECVQDMDHENMFWYRQDPGLGLRLIYFSYDVKMKEKGDIPEGYSVSREKKERFSLILESASTNQTSMYLCASSFIAGRQPQHFGDGTRLSIL.

The V call is TRBV6-6, the J call TRBJ2-5; 7 nucleotides line up with TRBD1. V trimming: 2 bases; J trimming: 4 bases; junction bases outside the gene matches: 7. Germline loops: CDR1 MNHNY, CDR2 SVGAGI (reference sequence). CDR3 length equals 15 residues. The CDR3 sequence is CASSYQTGVVETQYF. CDR3 DNA sequence: TGTGCCAGCAGTTACCAAACAGGGGTAGTAGAGACCCAGTACTTC.

This chain's CDR3 is CASSQVSGGSYEQYF. The CDR3 bases are TGTGCCAGCAGCCAAGTTAGCGGGGGCTCCTACGAGCAGTACTTC. This sequence joins TRBV3-1 (or the pseudogene TRBV3-2) and TRBJ2-7, with 9 nucleotides matching TRBD2. The CDR3 contains 15 residues. V trimming: 1 base; J trimming: 0 bases; junction bases outside the gene matches: 1. Germline V gene lookup returns CDR1 LGHDT and CDR2 YNNKEL (reference sequence).

The genes are TRBV11-2 and TRBJ1-1, with D perhaps matching TRBD1 (5 bases). V was clipped by 7 bases and J by 3 bases, with 15 bases between them. The CDR3 is 14 residues long. From germline, CDR1 is SGHAT and CDR2 FQNNGV. The CDR3 region has the DNA TGTGCCAGCACCGCGAGGTGGGGGGACACTGAAGCTTTCTTT. Translated: CASTARWGDTEAFF.

The rearrangement joins TRBV9 to TRBJ2-1; 9 nucleotides agree with TRBD2. With V trimmed by 3 bases and J by 3 bases, 7 bases remained unmatched. This CDR3 region has 16 residues. Per germline, CDR1 SGDLS and CDR2 YYNGEE. The CDR3 loop reads CASSARSGSRYNEQFF. CDR3 DNA: TGTGCCAGCAGCGCCCGTAGCGGGAGCCGCTACAATGAGCAGTTCTTC.

This rearrangement joins TRBV6-5 to TRBJ2-3; a weak D match, TRBD1 (6 bases). From germline, CDR1 is MNHEY and CDR2 SVGAGI. Trimming left V 10 bases short and J 1 base short, with 12 bases between. This CDR3 has 13 amino acids. CDR3 protein: CATQAGGTDTQYF. DNA for the CDR3: TGTGCCACCCAGGCAGGGGGCACAGATACGCAGTATTTT.

This chain connects TRBV28 to TRBJ2-5; D may be TRBD2 (6 bases). V gave up 4 bases and J gave up 6 bases, with 18 bases separating them. Per germline, CDR1 MDHEN and CDR2 SYDVKM. The CDR3 contains 15 residues. In nucleotides, the CDR3 is TGTGCCAGCAGTTCCGCTCAGGGAGGTGGGCAGACCCAGTACTTC. Translation gives CASSSAQGGGQTQYF.

In the case of this clone: One end of the junction is discordant with germline, which a read error may explain. This chain links TRBV30 with TRBJ1-1; D remains unclear. The CDR3 runs 9 residues. CDR1 is GTSNPN and CDR2 is SVGIG in the germline V gene (reference sequence). CDR3: CAWSVIHPF. The DNA of the CDR3 is TGTGCCTGGAGTGTAATTCATCCCTTT. The full variable domain, completed using reference TRBV30 and TRBJ1-1, is SQTIHQWPATLVQPVGSPLSLECTVEGTSNPNLYWYRQAAGRGLQLLFYSVGIGQISSEVPQNLSASRPQDRQFILSSKKLLLSDSGFYLCAWSVIHPFGQGTRLTVV.

J is TRBJ1-2 and V is TRBV7-8; the D is unclear. The CDR3 has 14 amino acids. V was pared by 5 bases and J by 6 bases, with 16 bases between. Germline CDR1 and CDR2: SGHVS and FQNEAQ. The CDR3 DNA is TGTGCCAGCAGCCAACGTAGGATTGTGGATGGCTACACCTTC. It codes for CASSQRRIVDGYTF.

The J gene is TRBJ1-2, the V gene TRBV28; D perhaps matches TRBD1 (5 bases). Looked up from germline, CDR1 is MDHEN and CDR2 is SYDVKM. This CDR3 is 16 amino acids long. Trimming removed 3 bases from V and 4 bases from J, with 18 bases in between. CDR3 loop: CASSFLGDRTSYGYTF. The CDR3 bases are TGTGCCAGCAGTTTCCTAGGGGATCGAACCAGCTATGGCTACACCTTC.

The chain is built from TRBV13 and TRBJ2-3; D is uncertain. The CDR3 runs to 12 residues. Germline loops: CDR1 PRHDT, CDR2 FYEKMQ (reference sequence). V was pared by 1 base and J by 4 bases, with 3 bases between. The CDR3 protein is CASSLASDTQYF. In DNA, the CDR3 is TGTGCCAGCAGCTTAGCCTCAGATACGCAGTATTTT.

The chain combines TRBV28 with TRBJ1-4, with TRBD1 matching over 11 bases. With V trimmed by 4 bases and J by 10 bases, 2 bases remained unmatched. The CDR3 sequence is 13 residues long. Germline V lookup: CDR1 MDHEN, CDR2 SYDVKM. The CDR3 protein is CASSSGTGGKLFF. CDR3 sequence (DNA): TGTGCCAGCAGTTCCGGGACAGGGGGAAAACTGTTTTTT.

The chain links TRBV5-4 to TRBJ2-4; 9 bases fit TRBD1. Germline V gives CDR1 SGHNT, CDR2 YYREEE (reference sequence). This CDR3 is built from 16 residues. Germline trimming cut 0 bases from V and 4 bases from J; bases unmatched to any gene: 5. The CDR3: CASSLAGGTGKNIQYF. CDR3 bases: TGTGCCAGCAGCTTGGCCGGTGGGACAGGGAAAAACATTCAGTACTTC. The variable domain in full, with the rest retrieved from reference TRBV5-4 and TRBJ2-4, is ETGVTQSPTHLIKTRGQQVTLRCSSQSGHNTVSWYQQALGQGPQFIFQYYREEENGRGNFPPRFSGLQFPNYSSELNVNALELDDSALYLCASSLAGGTGKNIQYFGAGTRLSVL.

This chain connects TRBV28 to TRBJ1-1, with 7 bases aligning to TRBD1. The germline CDR1 and CDR2 sequences are MDHEN and SYDVKM. With 2 bases clipped from V and 7 bases from J, the junction kept 13 bases outside the gene matches. The CDR3 runs 16 residues. CDR3 in amino acids: CASSLGAGVGQDEAFF. CDR3 coding DNA: TGTGCCAGCAGTTTAGGCGCAGGGGTCGGACAGGATGAAGCTTTCTTT. The complete variable domain, with remaining parts taken from reference TRBV28 and TRBJ1-1, reads DVKVTQSSRYLVKRTGEKVFLECVQDMDHENMFWYRQDPGLGLRLIYFSYDVKMKEKGDIPEGYSVSREKKERFSLILESASTNQTSMYLCASSLGAGVGQDEAFFGQGTRLTVV.

The chain uses TRBV30 and TRBJ2-1; 9 bases are a match to TRBD2. Unmatched junction bases numbered 7, after V lost 3 bases and J lost 4 bases. This CDR3 is 15 amino acids long. Germline V lookup: CDR1 GTSNPN, CDR2 SVGIG (reference sequence). In nucleotides, the CDR3 is TGTGCCTGGAGGGCTTGGAGCGGGGGGTACAATGAGCAGTTCTTC. It translates to CAWRAWSGGYNEQFF.

This rearrangement joins TRBV4-3 to TRBJ2-1; 11 bases agree with TRBD2. The CDR3 sequence is 14 residues long. V was pared by 1 base and J by 7 bases, with 0 bases of the junction left unmatched. Germline V gene sequence: CDR1 LGHNA, CDR2 YSLEER. CDR3: CASSQASGRNEQFF. CDR3 DNA: TGCGCCAGCAGCCAAGCTAGCGGGAGGAATGAGCAGTTCTTC.

V is TRBV9 and J is TRBJ2-1; 7 positions match TRBD1. The V and J ends lost 4 bases and 4 bases, in that order; junction bases with no gene match: 5. This CDR3 is built from 14 residues. Germline lookup yields CDR1 SGDLS and CDR2 YYNGEE. The CDR3 sequence is CASSPGQEYNEQFF. The CDR3 coding sequence is TGTGCCAGCAGCCCCGGACAGGAATACAATGAGCAGTTCTTC.